The present T cell receptor beta chain was sequenced within a study of blood T cell repertoires in COVID-19. Profiling relied on immunoSEQ multiplex PCR, and the TCRdb table lists in-frame clones only, not all of them. The repertoire consists of around 140,000 clones, with about 76% occurring once and the leading ten covering over 7.5%. Trimming removed 3 bases from V and 3 bases from J, with 8 bases in between. The CDR3 is 14 amino acids. Germline V gene lookup returns CDR1 SEHNR and CDR2 FQNEAQ (reference sequence). The source is a woman aged 55-70 years with active or convalescent COVID-19. The J gene is TRBJ1-4, the V gene TRBV7-9; D is uncertain. The sample taken for sequencing was peripheral blood. The CDR3 DNA sequence: TGTGCCAGCAGCTTGCTCACGGCTAATGAAAAACTGTTTTTT. Translated: CASSLLTANEKLFF.